Below, 32 T cell receptor beta chains from the same sample are listed, as sequenced in a study of T-cell reconstitution after alpha-beta-depleted transplantation in children. Unique molecular identifiers were incorporated during preparation of the TCRbeta library. TCRdb processed the PCR reads anew with MiXCR; each CDR3 protein has one entry. The table shows about 240,000 distinct CDR3 sequences, with about a quarter occurring only once. This specimen consisted of PBMCs, obtained before TCRalphabeta/CD19-depleted stem cell transplant. These receptors came from a girl aged 2 to 9 with Fanconi anemia, due to receive a stem cell transplant.

This clonotype was recorded a few times. The rearrangement links TRBV13 to TRBJ2-1; D not resolved. Per germline, CDR1 PRHDT and CDR2 FYEKMQ (reference sequence). The CDR3 extends over 14 amino acids. V was pared by 3 bases and J by 6 bases, with 12 bases between. The CDR3 sequence: CASSFGTEANEQFF. The CDR3 coding sequence is TGTGCCAGCAGCTTCGGTACTGAGGCCAATGAGCAGTTCTTC.

This clonotype was counted ten times or more. This chain connects TRBV6-4 to TRBJ2-3; possibly TRBD1 for D (6 bases). CDR3 length: 13 amino acids. Germline V gives CDR1 MRHNA, CDR2 SNTAGT. V dropped 3 bases and J dropped 4 bases, with 8 bases sitting between them. CDR3 protein: CASSEGGADTQYF. The CDR3, as DNA: TGTGCCAGCAGTGAAGGGGGAGCAGATACGCAGTATTTT.

The chain links TRBV5-1 to TRBJ2-1; 10 bases match TRBD1. Germline V lookup: CDR1 SGHRS, CDR2 YFSETQ. V was pared by 4 bases and J by 3 bases, with 4 bases of the junction left unmatched. The CDR3 has 15 residues. The CDR3, as DNA: TGCGCCAGCAGCGAGGGACAGGGGATCTACAATGAGCAGTTCTTC. Protein: CASSEGQGIYNEQFF.

This clonotype came up many times. This chain connects TRBV20-1 to TRBJ2-5; 7 bases fit TRBD2. The CDR3 extends over 12 amino acids. Per the germline V gene, CDR1 is DFQATT and CDR2 is SNEGSKA (reference sequence). The CDR3 loop is CRGSGGRETQYF. The CDR3 region has the DNA TGCAGAGGATCGGGGGGTAGGGAGACCCAGTACTTC.

This clonotype was detected many times. The chain carries TRBV7-2 and TRBJ2-1, with 8 bases lining up with TRBD2. V trimming: 3 bases; J trimming: 7 bases; junction bases outside the gene matches: 5. Germline V gene data show CDR1 as SGHTA and CDR2 as FQGNSA. The CDR3 length is 14 residues. The CDR3 reads CASSLASGYNEQFF. The DNA of the CDR3 is TGTGCCAGCAGCTTGGCTAGCGGGTATAATGAGCAGTTCTTC.

J is TRBJ2-1 and V is TRBV10-2; 11 nucleotides match TRBD1. Germline-derived CDR1 and CDR2 are WSHSY and SAAADI. Trimming at V came to 7 bases and at J to 8 bases, leaving 10 bases not matched to a gene. This CDR3 is built from 15 residues. The DNA of the CDR3 is TGCGCCAGCAAAAGGAGGACAGGGGGCTGGTATGAGCAGTTCTTC. Amino acids: CASKRRTGGWYEQFF.

This clonotype appeared many times. The CDR3 loop is CASEFTNTGELFF. The CDR3 nucleotides are TGTGCCTCCGAATTTACCAACACCGGGGAGCTGTTTTTT. The chain recombines TRBV25-1 with TRBJ2-2; D is uncertain. There are 13 residues in the CDR3. Trimming took off 11 bases at V and 2 bases at J, with 12 bases between the two ends. CDR1 and CDR2 (germline): MGHDK, SYGVNS.

At least ten counts were recorded for this clonotype. The rearrangement links TRBV5-6 to TRBJ2-1, with D unclear. This CDR3 is 15 amino acids long. The germline V gene has CDR1 SGHDT and CDR2 YYEEEE. Trimming stripped 5 bases from V and 7 bases from J, with 19 bases between. CDR3 DNA: TGTGCCAGCAGTCCCTTAAGTCACGTAGGTAATGAGCAGTTCTTC. It translates to CASSPLSHVGNEQFF.

The gene calls are TRBV20-1 and TRBJ2-1, with TRBD2 identical over 11 bases. CDR1 DFQATT and CDR2 SNEGSKA come from the germline V gene (reference sequence). The length of the CDR3 is 17 residues. With 2 bases clipped from V and 8 bases from J, the junction kept 14 bases outside the gene matches. The CDR3 here is CSARLITRLAGRHEQFF. The CDR3 DNA reads TGCAGTGCTAGATTAATAACCAGACTAGCGGGGAGGCATGAGCAGTTCTTC.

This chain joins TRBV28 and TRBJ2-7; 7 bases are shared with TRBD1. CDR3 size: 13 residues. Germline assignment: CDR1 MDHEN and CDR2 SYDVKM. Trimming removed 3 bases from V and 6 bases from J; junction bases left unmatched: 5. The CDR3 here is CASSFPAGGEQYF. The CDR3 DNA reads TGTGCCAGCAGTTTTCCCGCAGGGGGCGAGCAGTACTTC.

This clonotype was seen a handful of times. The V call is TRBV4-1, the J call TRBJ2-1; TRBD2 matches 10 bases. The length of the CDR3 is 21 residues. Germline V CDR1 and CDR2: MGHRA, YSYEKL. V shed 0 bases, J shed 4 bases, and the junction held 18 bases outside the gene matches. For the CDR3, the DNA is TGCGCCAGCAGCCAAGATCTGTGGACAGGGTATGGACTAGCGGAGTACAATGAGCAGTTCTTC. Translated, it gives CASSQDLWTGYGLAEYNEQFF.

This clonotype appeared many times. The chain is built from TRBV7-3 and TRBJ2-1, with D perhaps TRBD1 or TRBD2 (5 bases each). The CDR3 has 12 residues. Germline loops: CDR1 SGHTA, CDR2 FQGTGA. Trimming shortened V by 6 bases and J by 11 bases, and 14 bases separated the two germline ends. The CDR3 bases are TGTGCCAGCAGTCCTTCCGGGACGAAGCAGTTCTTC. Its protein product is CASSPSGTKQFF.

This clonotype appeared many times. J is TRBJ2-5 and V is TRBV7-6; TRBD2 matches at 11 bases. CDR1 is SGHVS, CDR2 FNYEAQ, per germline. V dropped 5 bases and J dropped 4; count of bases not matched to a gene: 3. CDR3 length: 14 amino acids. In nucleotides, the CDR3 is TGTGCCAGCAGCCGCACTAGCGGGGGAGAGACCCAGTACTTC. Amino acids: CASSRTSGGETQYF.

The chain employs TRBV2 and TRBJ2-3, with 12 bases matching TRBD2. Germline CDR1 is SNHLY and CDR2 is FYNNEI. The CDR3 has 15 amino acids. Unmatched junction bases numbered 7, after V lost 9 bases and J lost 3 bases. In DNA form, the CDR3 reads TGTGCCAGGACGTCTAGCGGGGGGGCGACAGATACGCAGTATTTT. The encoded protein is CARTSSGGATDTQYF.

This clonotype came up many times. The DNA for the CDR3 is TGTGCCAGCAGCGTAGGCAGGTACAATGAGCAGTTCTTC. It encodes CASSVGRYNEQFF. J is TRBJ2-1 and V is TRBV9, with D unclear. The V gene lost 0 bases and the J gene lost 4 bases, with 5 bases spanning the gap. The CDR3 extends over 13 amino acids. Germline V gene data show CDR1 as SGDLS and CDR2 as YYNGEE.

This clonotype has at least ten counts. The J gene is TRBJ2-1, the V gene TRBV29-1; no reliable D call. Germline loops: CDR1 SQVTM, CDR2 ANQGSEA. There are 12 residues in the CDR3. Trimming took off 7 bases at V and 4 bases at J, with 11 bases between the two ends. CDR3 loop: CSADSGYNEQFF. CDR3 nucleotides: TGCAGCGCAGACTCCGGATACAATGAGCAGTTCTTC.

The V gene is TRBV24-1, the J gene TRBJ2-3, with TRBD2 as a possible D gene (5 bases). The CDR3 contains 15 residues. Germline CDR1 reads KGHDR; CDR2 reads SFDVKD. V was cut by 6 bases and J by 2 bases, with 14 bases left in between. The CDR3 bases are TGTGCCACCAGTATGGCGGGCGGACTCACAGATACGCAGTATTTT. This sequence encodes CATSMAGGLTDTQYF.

This clonotype was detected a few times. The rearrangement links TRBV7-4 to TRBJ1-5, with 9 bases that match TRBD1. CDR1 and CDR2 from the germline V gene are SGHVT and SQSDAQ. V was clipped by 3 bases and J by 2 bases; unmatched bases: 8. This CDR3 has 17 residues. The DNA for the CDR3 is TGTGCCAGCAGCTTTAATGGGACAGGGTATGGCAATCAGCCCCAGCATTTT. Protein product: CASSFNGTGYGNQPQHF.

This clonotype was recorded many times. This chain links TRBV20-1 with TRBJ2-2, with TRBD1 matching over 7 bases. Germline CDR1 and CDR2: DFQATT and SNEGSKA (reference sequence). The CDR3 sequence is 13 residues long. Trimming took 3 bases from V and 7 from J; bases not matched to a gene: 5. The CDR3 here is CSARGTGVGELFF. The CDR3 DNA reads TGCAGTGCTAGGGGAACAGGGGTCGGGGAGCTGTTTTTT.

The sample holds many counts of this clonotype. J is TRBJ2-1 and V is TRBV10-3; 15 bases align to TRBD2. Trimming removed 9 bases from V and 8 bases from J; junction bases left unmatched: 23. The CDR3 runs 20 residues. Germline CDR1 is ENHRY and CDR2 is SYGVKD. DNA for the CDR3: TGTGCCATTTCACTCCACCGCGCATACAGGACTAGCGGGAGGGCCGATGAGCAGTTCTTC. Translated: CAISLHRAYRTSGRADEQFF.

This clonotype appeared many times. The J gene is TRBJ2-1, the V gene TRBV6-4; 9 bases are a match to TRBD2. The CDR3 totals 16 residues. Trimming removed 0 bases from V and 7 bases from J; junction bases left unmatched: 7. The germline V gene encodes CDR1 MRHNA and CDR2 SNTAGT. CDR3 region: CASSDSAGGPGNEQFF. DNA for the CDR3: TGTGCCAGCAGTGACTCGGCGGGAGGGCCGGGAAATGAGCAGTTCTTC.

This clonotype was seen a single time. The chain recombines TRBV25-1 with TRBJ1-1; a weak D match, TRBD1 (5 bases). V was pared by 5 bases and J by 1 base, with 17 bases between. Looked up from germline, CDR1 is MGHDK and CDR2 is SYGVNS. This CDR3 has 16 amino acids. CDR3 bases: TGTGCCAGCAGTCCTATCCGGGACCCAAGGAACACTGAAGCTTTCTTT. Translating it yields CASSPIRDPRNTEAFF.

The J gene is TRBJ2-2, the V gene TRBV20-1, with a weak D call TRBD2 (6 bases). Germline-derived CDR1 and CDR2 are DFQATT and SNEGSKA (reference sequence). The CDR3 covers 14 residues. Trimming removed 5 bases from V and 4 bases from J, with 14 bases in between. CDR3 loop: CSAGEGLTTGELFF. CDR3 sequence (DNA): TGCAGTGCTGGTGAGGGACTTACCACCGGGGAGCTGTTTTTT.

J is TRBJ2-1 and V is TRBV5-1; D tentatively reads TRBD1 or TRBD2 (5 bases each). Germline V gene data show CDR1 as SGHRS and CDR2 as YFSETQ. The CDR3 extends over 15 amino acids. With 4 bases removed from V and 8 bases from J, the gap between germline ends came to 19 bases. CDR3 coding DNA: TGCGCCAGCAGCAGCACTTATAGGGACCTGGATGAGCAGTTCTTC. Translated: CASSSTYRDLDEQFF.

The chain employs TRBV28 and TRBJ2-1, with 8 bases identical to TRBD2. CDR1 MDHEN and CDR2 SYDVKM come from the germline V gene. The CDR3 spans 17 residues. V trimming: 1 base; J trimming: 4 bases; junction bases outside the gene matches: 9. The CDR3 is CASSLSPPGLAYNEQFF. In nucleotides, the CDR3 is TGTGCCAGCAGTTTATCCCCCCCCGGACTAGCATACAATGAGCAGTTCTTC.

There are many counts of this clonotype. The CDR3 reads CATAGDSTDTQYF. In DNA, the CDR3 is TGTGCCACCGCGGGAGACTCCACAGATACGCAGTATTTT. This chain uses TRBV7-6 with TRBJ2-3; 7 nucleotides line up with TRBD2. The CDR3 totals 13 residues. The ends lost 10 bases at V and 2 bases at J; junction bases unmatched: 6. Germline-derived CDR1 and CDR2 are SGHVS and FNYEAQ.

This clonotype was seen a handful of times. The CDR3 here is CSASLQDLFSTDTQYF. For the CDR3, the DNA is TGCAGTGCTAGCTTGCAGGACCTATTCAGCACAGATACGCAGTATTTT. The rearrangement links TRBV20-1 to TRBJ2-3; no firm D call. Between the trimmed V and J ends, which lost 3 bases and 0 bases, there was a span of 16 bases. The germline V gene has CDR1 DFQATT and CDR2 SNEGSKA (reference sequence). The CDR3 is 16 residues long.

The table lists this clonotype with many counts. In nucleotides, the CDR3 is TGTGCCAGCAGTTATGGCAGACCCTCCTACGAGCAGTACTTC. Translated: CASSYGRPSYEQYF. The genes are TRBV28 and TRBJ2-7; D gene unclear. CDR3 length: 14 amino acids. V lost 4 bases, J lost 0 bases, and 10 bases lay in between. Germline-derived CDR1 and CDR2 are MDHEN and SYDVKM.

This clonotype was detected many times. The chain is built from TRBV7-2 and TRBJ2-5, with TRBD2 matching 13 bases. This CDR3 contains 16 residues. Germline values: CDR1 SGHTA, CDR2 FQGNSA. The V segment lost 2 bases and the J segment 4 bases; nucleotides outside the gene matches: 4. The CDR3 spells CASSLLLAGGLETQYF. In DNA form, the CDR3 reads TGTGCCAGCAGCTTATTACTAGCGGGGGGGCTAGAGACCCAGTACTTC.

J is TRBJ2-3 and V is TRBV5-1; unclear D gene. Germline V gene lookup returns CDR1 SGHRS and CDR2 YFSETQ. The CDR3 sequence is 14 residues long. V lost 9 bases and J lost 1, with 15 bases in between. CDR3 residues: CANPLTHGTDTQYF. Written as DNA, the CDR3 is TGCGCCAATCCCCTTACTCACGGCACAGATACGCAGTATTTT.

This clonotype has only a few counts. This chain uses TRBV5-1 with TRBJ1-1; TRBD1 might be the D (5 bases). The V gene lost 0 bases and the J gene lost 1 base, with 13 bases spanning the gap. The germline gives CDR1 SGHRS, CDR2 YFSETQ. The CDR3 runs 16 residues. CDR3 bases: TGCGCCAGCAGCTTGGCGGCGACAGTGAAGAACACTGAAGCTTTCTTT. Translating gives CASSLAATVKNTEAFF.

The rearrangement joins TRBV28 to TRBJ2-5; D might be TRBD2 (6 bases). Per the germline V gene, CDR1 is MDHEN and CDR2 is SYDVKM. The CDR3 runs 15 residues. Deletions cut 5 bases from V and 4 bases from J, with 17 bases between. The CDR3 sequence is CASSAAGPKAETQYF. The CDR3 DNA follows: TGTGCCAGCAGTGCGGCGGGACCCAAGGCAGAGACCCAGTACTTC.